These T cell receptor beta chains were read from a single sample in a study of cytotoxic CD8 clonotypes in ibrutinib-treated CLL. Repertoires were generated with immunoSEQ multiplex PCR, while TCRdb's copy carries only in-frame clones and drops some. Here the sample spans approximately 300,000 clones, around four fifths being singletons. The source was PBMCs, collected before ibrutinib treatment. The receptors derive from a human donor with chronic lymphocytic leukemia. Both conserved end residues are part of each CDR3. The D gene is left open where the match is weak. The size entry is marked missing in some rows and otherwise reads once, few, many or a size class.

TRBJ2-1,NA,TRBD2,TRBV5-1,TGCGCCAGCAGCTTGGGACTAGCGGGAGACCGGGAGCAGTTCTTC,CASSLGLAGDREQFF
TRBJ2-2,NA,TRBD1,TRBV5-5,TGTGCCAGCAGCTTGTTTCCCGGGACAGGGACGAACACCGGGGAGCTGTTTTTT,CASSLFPGTGTNTGELFF
TRBJ2-7,once,NA,TRBV25-1,TGTGCCAGCAGTGAATTGGGGACTGGCTCCTACGAGCAGTACTTC,CASSELGTGSYEQYF
TRBJ2-3,NA,TRBD2,TRBV5-5,TGTGCCAGCAGCCCCACCTGGCTAGCGGACTCTAGCACAGATACGCAGTATTTT,CASSPTWLADSSTDTQYF
TRBJ1-3,once,NA,TRBV30,TGTGCCTGGAGTGTAGGTGGAAACACCATATATTTT,CAWSVGGNTIYF
TRBJ2-1,NA,NA,TRBV9,TGTGCCAGCAGCGTATATGGGGAGGTGGTGAATGAGCAGTTCTTC,CASSVYGEVVNEQFF
TRBJ2-5,NA,NA,TRBV15,TGTGCCACCAGCAGAGAGAGCTTGGGGCAGGGCCGGGAGACCCAGTACTTC,CATSRESLGQGRETQYF
TRBJ2-1,NA,TRBD2,TRBV29-1,TGCAGCGCTCGGGGGGAAGCGGGTTACGAGCAGTTCTTC,CSARGEAGYEQFF
TRBJ2-1,NA,TRBD2,TRBV11-3,TGTGCCAGCAGCTTAGCACTAGCGGGAGTCCATGAGCAGTTCTTC,CASSLALAGVHEQFF
TRBJ2-7,NA,TRBD2,TRBV11-2,TGTGCCAGCAGCTTACGACTAGCGGAGGTCGCGGCCTACGAGCAGTACTTC,CASSLRLAEVAAYEQYF
TRBJ2-5,NA,NA,TRBV5-6,TGTGCCAGCAGCTTCGGCGGGATACAAGAGACCCAGTACTTC,CASSFGGIQETQYF
TRBJ1-1,NA,NA,TRBV4-2,TGTGCCAGCAGCCAATCACAGAACACTGAAGCTTTCTTT,CASSQSQNTEAFF
TRBJ2-2,few,NA,TRBV30,TGTGCCTGGAGTGTGGGGGTAGCGGCCGGGGAGCTGTTTTTT,CAWSVGVAAGELFF
TRBJ2-7,NA,TRBD1,TRBV27,TGTGCCAGCAGCACGGGACAGGACTTCTCCTACGAGCAGTACTTC,CASSTGQDFSYEQYF
TRBJ2-7,NA,TRBD2,TRBV14,TGTGCCAGCAGCCTAGGACTAGCACCGTGGGAGCAGTACTTC,CASSLGLAPWEQYF
TRBJ1-6,NA,NA,TRBV5-1,TGCGCCAGCAGCCTCGGACAGATAGAGGGATCACCCCTCCACTTT,CASSLGQIEGSPLHF
TRBJ2-3,NA,TRBD2,TRBV5-4,TGTGCCAGCAGCCTCGGACTAGCGGGAGAAATTGATACGCAGTATTTT,CASSLGLAGEIDTQYF
TRBJ1-2,NA,TRBD1,TRBV6-5,TGTGCCAGCAGTTCCTCGGACAGGTCCCTGGGTGGCTACACCTTC,CASSSSDRSLGGYTF
TRBJ1-1,NA,NA,TRBV19,TGTGCCAGTAGAATGACAGTGAGGTCGACTGAAGCTTTCTTT,CASRMTVRSTEAFF
TRBJ2-2,NA,NA,TRBV13,TGTGCCAGCAGCTTAAATGGTTGGGGGTTTGCGAACACCGGGGAGCTGTTTTTT,CASSLNGWGFANTGELFF
TRBJ2-1,NA,NA,TRBV12-5,TGTGCTAGTGGTTTGAGGCGAAATGAGCAGTTCTTC,CASGLRRNEQFF
TRBJ2-7,NA,TRBD1,TRBV11-3,TGTGCCAGCAGCTCCGGGACAGGGAACTACGAGCAGTACTTC,CASSSGTGNYEQYF
TRBJ2-7,NA,NA,TRBV6-5,TGTGCCAGCAGGTTTTTATACGAGCAGTACTTC,CASRFLYEQYF
TRBJ2-7,once,TRBD2,TRBV9,TGTGCCAGCACCGAGGGGGCTAGCGGGAGAGTATACGAGCAGTACTTC,CASTEGASGRVYEQYF
TRBJ2-2,NA,NA,TRBV21-1,TGTGCCAGCAGCTCACGGGTTTCGTCGGTCACCGGGGAGCTGTTTTTT,CASSSRVSSVTGELFF
TRBJ2-5,NA,TRBD1,TRBV28,TGTGCCAGCATGGGGTCAGGGGGCCAAGAGACCCAGTACTTC,CASMGSGGQETQYF
TRBJ1-1,once,TRBD1,TRBV9,TGTGCCAGCAGCGCCGTAGTGAGACAGGGGGCCGTGGGTGCGAACACTGAAGCTTTCTTT,CASSAVVRQGAVGANTEAFF
TRBJ2-7,NA,TRBD2,TRBV5-1,TGCGCCAGCAGCAGTAGCGGGAGCTCCTACGAGCAGTACTTC,CASSSSGSSYEQYF
TRBJ2-2,few,NA,TRBV9,TGTGCCAGCAGCGTAGCTACAGTCCGTAACACCGGGGAGCTGTTTTTT,CASSVATVRNTGELFF
TRBJ2-1,NA,TRBD1,TRBV6-1,TGTGCCAGCGGTCGGGACAGTTACAATGAGCAGTTCTTC,CASGRDSYNEQFF
TRBJ1-2,NA,NA,TRBV28,TGTGCCAGCACGCCCCGAAGCTATGGCTACACCTTC,CASTPRSYGYTF
TRBJ1-5,NA,NA,TRBV28,TGTGCCAGCACCGGAAGTCAGCCCCAGCATTTT,CASTGSQPQHF
TRBJ2-3,NA,NA,TRBV7-9,TGTGCCAGCGCTGGGGTGGGGGACACAGATACGCAGTATTTT,CASAGVGDTDTQYF
TRBJ1-5,NA,NA,TRBV2,TGTGCCAGCAGTGAAGAATGGGGTAGCAATCAGCCCCAGCATTTT,CASSEEWGSNQPQHF
TRBJ2-7,NA,TRBD2,TRBV27,TGTGCCAGCAGTCTTCTAGCGGGGAGCTCCTACGAGCAGTACTTC,CASSLLAGSSYEQYF
TRBJ2-1,NA,NA,TRBV6-5,TGTGCCAGCAGTTCAGACTTGAGCTCCTACAATGAGCAGTTCTTC,CASSSDLSSYNEQFF
TRBJ1-2,NA,NA,TRBV27,TGTGCCAGCAGTTTACGGCCTGGGTTTGGCTACACCTTC,CASSLRPGFGYTF
TRBJ1-2,NA,TRBD1,TRBV19,TGTGCCAGCCTGTCCCGGGACAGACACAGCCTTGGCTACACCTTC,CASLSRDRHSLGYTF
TRBJ2-5,NA,NA,TRBV7-2,TGTGCCAGCAGGCAAAGGGACAGCTTCGCGGGAACCCAGTACTTC,CASRQRDSFAGTQYF
TRBJ2-2,NA,NA,TRBV11-2,TGTGCCAGCAGCTTAGTTACCACCGGGGAGCTGTTTTTT,CASSLVTTGELFF
TRBJ1-2,NA,NA,TRBV11-2,TGTGCCAGCAGCCTAGCTGACGGAGGCTATGGCTACACCTTC,CASSLADGGYGYTF
TRBJ2-7,NA,TRBD2,TRBV2,TGTGCCAGCAGAAGACTAGCGGGAGTGGGGGAGCAGTACTTC,CASRRLAGVGEQYF
TRBJ2-7,NA,TRBD2,TRBV15,TGTGCCACCAGCAGAGACGGGAGGGCTTACGAGCAGTACTTC,CATSRDGRAYEQYF
TRBJ1-1,NA,NA,TRBV11-2,TGTGCCAGCAGCTTAGCTTGGGGGATGAACACTGAAGCTTTCTTT,CASSLAWGMNTEAFF
TRBJ2-2,NA,TRBD1,TRBV5-1,TGCGCCAGCAGCAATCGGGACAGGGGGTCTCCCCGGCTGTTTTTT,CASSNRDRGSPRLFF
TRBJ2-7,NA,TRBD1,TRBV30,TGTGCCTGGAGCGTCGGACAGGGGATTTACGAGCAGTACTTC,CAWSVGQGIYEQYF
TRBJ2-5,few,TRBD1,TRBV7-2,TGTGCCAGCAGCCAAGACAGGGTATTGGAGACCCAGTACTTC,CASSQDRVLETQYF
TRBJ2-1,NA,NA,TRBV20-1,TGCAGTGCTCGAAATCTTGAGCAGTTCTTC,CSARNLEQFF
TRBJ2-7,few,NA,TRBV5-1,TGCGCCAGCAGCTTGTTGCAGGGAAGATTCCACGAGCAGTACTTC,CASSLLQGRFHEQYF
TRBJ2-1,NA,TRBD2,TRBV9,TGTGCCAGCAGCGGGTGGGGACTAGCAGTTTCCAATGAGCAGTTCTTC,CASSGWGLAVSNEQFF